Below, 15 T cell receptor beta chains from the same sample are listed, as sequenced in a study of blood T cell repertoires in COVID-19. TCRdb's table, derived via immunoSEQ multiplex PCR, lists solely in-frame clones and lacks some. The data show 30,000 to 35,000 clones, over 85% seen once. Sequencing was performed on peripheral blood. Receptors originate from a human donor in a cohort sampled during active COVID-19.

The chain couples TRBV6-5 to TRBJ1-1; D gene unclear. V lost 5 bases to trimming and J lost 11 bases, with 18 bases between them. Looked up from germline, CDR1 is MNHEY and CDR2 is SVGAGI. This CDR3 is 13 amino acids long. CDR3 nucleotide sequence: TGTGCCAGCAGTCGCGGAGATCTGGGTGTGGCTTTCTTT. It translates to CASSRGDLGVAFF.

This rearrangement joins TRBV7-3 to TRBJ2-7; 9 nucleotides agree with TRBD2. Losses at the gene ends were 5 bases for V and 5 bases for J; bases not matched to a gene: 7. This CDR3 is 14 amino acids long. CDR1 and CDR2 (germline): SGHTA, FQGTGA. This CDR3 is CASSPFSGSNEQYF. In DNA form, the CDR3 reads TGTGCCAGCAGCCCATTTAGCGGGAGCAACGAGCAGTACTTC.

The chain is built from TRBV18 and TRBJ2-1, with 10 bases lining up with TRBD2. V trimming: 3 bases; J trimming: 4 bases; junction bases outside the gene matches: 3. This CDR3 comprises 15 residues. Per the germline V gene, CDR1 is KGHSH and CDR2 is LQKENI. The CDR3 coding sequence is TGTGCCAGCTCACCTCCTAGCGGGGGATACAATGAGCAGTTCTTC. Protein product: CASSPPSGGYNEQFF.

Here the CDR3 reads CASSLAQGHYGYTF. CDR3 DNA: TGTGCCAGCAGCTTAGCACAGGGGCACTATGGCTACACCTTC. The chain links TRBV7-8 to TRBJ1-2; 7 positions agree with TRBD1. Germline values: CDR1 SGHVS, CDR2 FQNEAQ. Unmatched junction bases numbered 1, after V lost 0 bases and J lost 3 bases. CDR3 size: 14 residues.

V and J are TRBV5-1 and TRBJ2-7, with a possible D match to TRBD1 (5 bases). CDR1 is SGHRS and CDR2 is YFSETQ in the germline V gene. The CDR3 length is 11 residues. Trimming pared 1 base from V and 7 bases from J, leaving 6 bases between. The CDR3 loop is CASSLRQEQYF. CDR3 nucleotide sequence: TGCGCCAGCAGCTTGAGACAGGAGCAGTACTTC.

The V gene is TRBV5-1, the J gene TRBJ2-1; 10 nucleotides agree with TRBD2. The germline CDR1 and CDR2 sequences are SGHRS and YFSETQ. The CDR3 contains 16 residues. Trimming cost V 0 bases and J 5 bases; bases outside gene matches: 5. This CDR3 is CASSLELAGPDNEQFF. The CDR3 DNA follows: TGCGCCAGCAGCTTGGAACTAGCGGGGCCAGACAATGAGCAGTTCTTC.

This sequence joins TRBV18 and TRBJ2-6; 7 bases align to TRBD1. Trimming took 6 bases from V and 2 from J; bases not matched to a gene: 7. The CDR3 is 16 amino acids. CDR1 and CDR2 from the germline V gene are KGHSH and LQKENI. CDR3 DNA: TGTGCCAGCTCTCATTCGGGGACAGCTGGGGCCAACGTCCTGACTTTC. Its protein product is CASSHSGTAGANVLTF.

The count of this clone is one. The chain couples TRBV28 to TRBJ2-1; 7 bases line up with TRBD2. This CDR3 region has 11 residues. Germline CDR1 reads MDHEN; CDR2 reads SYDVKM. V was pared by 8 bases and J by 12 bases, with 7 bases of the junction left unmatched. The DNA of the CDR3 is TGTGCCAGCGGATCTAGCGGCAGGCAGTTCTTC. Amino acids: CASGSSGRQFF.

The chain links TRBV19 to TRBJ2-1; TRBD1 aligns across 11 bases. V was pared by 6 bases and J by 8 bases, with 9 bases of the junction left unmatched. This CDR3 spans 15 amino acids. Germline assignment: CDR1 LNHDA and CDR2 SQIVND (reference sequence). The CDR3 sequence is CASSWTGGAGDEQFF. The CDR3 nucleotides are TGTGCCAGTAGCTGGACAGGGGGCGCGGGGGATGAGCAGTTCTTC.

V and J are TRBV5-4 and TRBJ2-5; D might be TRBD2 (6 bases). V gave up 4 bases and J gave up 5 bases, with 12 bases separating them. Germline CDR1 reads SGHNT; CDR2 reads YYREEE (reference sequence). The CDR3 covers 13 residues. CDR3: CASSVGRGETQYF. CDR3 DNA sequence: TGTGCCAGCAGCGTGGGACGGGGGGAGACCCAGTACTTC.

The chain is built from TRBV4-2 and TRBJ2-3; 10 bases are a match to TRBD2. Germline values: CDR1 LGHNA, CDR2 YNFKEQ. With V trimmed by 0 bases and J by 1 base, 4 bases remained unmatched. This CDR3 comprises 17 residues. CDR3 nucleotides: TGTGCCAGCAGCCAAGACACTAGCGGGACTCGCACAGATACGCAGTATTTT. Protein product: CASSQDTSGTRTDTQYF.

The gene calls are TRBV14 and TRBJ2-7; 9 bases align to TRBD1. CDR3 length: 16 amino acids. V lost 5 bases to trimming and J lost 1 base; unmatched junction nucleotides: 9. Germline V gene data show CDR1 as SGHDN and CDR2 as FVKESK. The CDR3 here is CASSYLQGAGSYEQYF. CDR3 nucleotide sequence: TGTGCCAGCAGCTATTTACAGGGGGCTGGTTCCTACGAGCAGTACTTC.

This clone was seen once. The chain couples TRBV7-9 to TRBJ1-1; 9 nucleotides agree with TRBD1. The germline V gene encodes CDR1 SEHNR and CDR2 FQNEAQ (reference sequence). This CDR3 comprises 16 residues. After removal of 1 base from V and 8 bases from J, the junction contained 11 bases not matched to a gene. CDR3 sequence (DNA): TGTGCCAGCAGCTTAGGATGGGGCCCGGGACAGGGAGAAGCTTTCTTT. Protein sequence: CASSLGWGPGQGEAFF.

The V gene is TRBV19, the J gene TRBJ1-5; 10 positions agree with TRBD1. Per the germline V gene, CDR1 is LNHDA and CDR2 is SQIVND (reference sequence). Unmatched junction bases numbered 9, after V lost 7 bases and J lost 6 bases. This CDR3 is 15 amino acids long. As DNA, the CDR3 is TGTGCCAGTAACCAGGGGACAGGGGTTGGTCAGCCCCAGCATTTT. Residues: CASNQGTGVGQPQHF.

V usage is TRBV13 and J usage is TRBJ2-7, with TRBD1 matching over 7 bases. The V and J ends lost 5 bases and 2 bases, in that order; junction bases with no gene match: 6. The CDR3 totals 14 residues. Per the germline V gene, CDR1 is PRHDT and CDR2 is FYEKMQ (reference sequence). The CDR3 DNA is TGTGCCAGCAGCACAGGGGAGAACACCTACGAGCAGTACTTC. Translated, it gives CASSTGENTYEQYF.